Following are 10 T cell receptor beta chains from one sample sequenced in a study of T cells expressing NK-cell markers. From the 5' RACE reads, TCRdb lists one entry per CDR3 protein and no DNA. Its clone listing holds about 260,000 distinct CDR3 sequences. Sequencing was performed on blood T cells: a sorted CD56 or NKG2C T cell subset, CD4+ or CD8+ T cells, or bulk PBMC T cells (not recorded which). The receptor set was obtained from a man in his late teens or twenties in good health.

The genes are TRBV7-2 and TRBJ1-1. Germline-derived CDR1 and CDR2 are SGHTA and FQGNSA. The CDR3 spans 16 residues. The chain's CDR3 is CASSLAVAAKNTEAFF.

The rearrangement links TRBV5-1 to TRBJ2-3. The germline V gene has CDR1 SGHRS and CDR2 YFSETQ. This CDR3 is built from 19 residues. CDR3 in amino acids: CASSLGHSQATWLGDTQYF.

J is TRBJ1-4 and V is TRBV6-1; TCRdb selects TRBD1, and the lack of DNA leaves this call unchecked. The germline CDR1 and CDR2 sequences are MNHNS and SASEGT. The length of the CDR3 is 14 residues. The chain's CDR3 is CASSQGTVNEKLFF.

The chain is built from TRBV14 and TRBJ1-3. CDR3 length equals 16 residues. From germline, CDR1 is SGHDN and CDR2 FVKESK. This CDR3 reads CASSQDRQDSGNTIYF.

J is TRBJ1-1 and V is TRBV30. This CDR3 has 12 residues. Germline V gives CDR1 GTSNPN, CDR2 SVGIG (reference sequence). The CDR3: CAWDGSNTEAFF.

The chain has TRBV5-1 and TRBJ2-1; the TRBD2 assignment by TCRdb is unverifiable without DNA. Looked up from germline, CDR1 is SGHRS and CDR2 is YFSETQ. The CDR3 loop spans 12 amino acids. The CDR3 region is CASPGTSEGQFF.

This chain links TRBV6-6 with TRBJ2-5; the D call of TRBD2 rests on TCRdb alone, since no DNA is present to check it. The CDR3 contains 13 residues. From germline, CDR1 is MNHNY and CDR2 SVGAGI (reference sequence). The CDR3 reads CASSSSGGETQYF.

The rearrangement joins TRBV29-1 to TRBJ2-7; TCRdb's D call, TRBD2, is unchecked because there is no DNA. The CDR3 length is 14 residues. Per germline, CDR1 SQVTM and CDR2 ANQGSEA. The CDR3 sequence is CSVGTSGIGYEQYF.

The V gene is TRBV3-1, the J gene TRBJ2-3; TCRdb designates TRBD1, a call that cannot be tested without DNA. The germline CDR1 and CDR2 sequences are LGHDT and YNNKEL (reference sequence). This CDR3 region has 14 residues. CDR3 residues: CASSSTDRGDTQYF.

V usage is TRBV21-1 and J usage is TRBJ1-1; TCRdb returns TRBD1, unconfirmable since there is no DNA. TRBV21-1 constitutes a pseudogene. The CDR3 runs to 13 residues. CDR3 loop: CASSGTTNTEAFF.